These T cell receptor beta chains were read from a single sample in a study of regulatory T cells in long-lasting Graves disease. TCRdb reprocessed the multiplex PCR reads via MiXCR and lists one record per CDR3 protein. Here the sample spans a few hundred thousand distinct CDR3 sequences, around 24% being singletons. The source was peripheral blood mononuclear cells (PBMCs), collected when the disease was refractory, from a patient treated with antithyroid drugs. The receptors derive from a female donor with Graves disease. Each CDR3 is given with its conserved first and last residue. The D gene is left open where the match is weak. Clone size, where shown, is once, few, many, or a class for clones that have expanded.

clone size: once; D gene: TRBD1; J gene: TRBJ1-2; V gene: TRBV15; CDR3 DNA: TGTGCCACCAGCCGCCGGGACAGGGAAGGCTACACCTTC; CDR3 protein: CATSRRDREGYTF
clone size: -; D gene: -; J gene: TRBJ1-4; V gene: TRBV5-6; CDR3 DNA: TGTGCCAGCAGCAGCGGTGGGGGACTGGATTACAAACTGTTTTTT; CDR3 protein: CASSSGGGLDYKLFF
clone size: -; D gene: TRBD1; J gene: TRBJ1-5; V gene: TRBV28; CDR3 DNA: TGTGCCAGCAGTAAAACAGGGGGTCAGCCCCAGCATTTT; CDR3 protein: CASSKTGGQPQHF
clone size: -; D gene: TRBD1; J gene: TRBJ1-5; V gene: TRBV20-1; CDR3 DNA: TGCAGTGTCCCCAGGGGGCAGCCCCAGCATTTT; CDR3 protein: CSVPRGQPQHF
clone size: few; D gene: TRBD2; J gene: TRBJ2-5; V gene: TRBV7-8; CDR3 DNA: TGTGCCAGCAGCTTTCGACTAGCGGAATCGTACCAAGAGACCCAGTACTTC; CDR3 protein: CASSFRLAESYQETQYF
clone size: few; D gene: -; J gene: TRBJ2-2; V gene: TRBV6-4; CDR3 DNA: TGTGCCAGTGCCCGAGAGGACGCCGGGGAGCTGTTTTTT; CDR3 protein: CASAREDAGELFF
clone size: -; D gene: -; J gene: TRBJ2-2; V gene: TRBV2; CDR3 DNA: TGTGCCAGCAAGGAGTACACGACGAACACCGGGGAGCTGTTTTTT; CDR3 protein: CASKEYTTNTGELFF
clone size: -; D gene: -; J gene: TRBJ1-3; V gene: TRBV27; CDR3 DNA: TGTGCCAGCAGTCACCGAGGGTTGTCGGGAAACACCATATATTTT; CDR3 protein: CASSHRGLSGNTIYF
clone size: many; D gene: -; J gene: TRBJ1-6; V gene: TRBV7-9; CDR3 DNA: TGTGCCAGCAGCTTAGTCGGCTCCTATAATTCACCCCTCCACTTT; CDR3 protein: CASSLVGSYNSPLHF
clone size: -; D gene: TRBD1; J gene: TRBJ2-5; V gene: TRBV10-3; CDR3 DNA: TGTGCCATCAGTGAAAACAGGGGCCAAGAGACCCAGTACTTC; CDR3 protein: CAISENRGQETQYF
clone size: -; D gene: -; J gene: TRBJ1-1; V gene: TRBV7-3; CDR3 DNA: TGTGCCAGCAGCACCAGCAGGTCCACTGAAGCTTTCTTT; CDR3 protein: CASSTSRSTEAFF
clone size: -; D gene: TRBD2; J gene: TRBJ2-2; V gene: TRBV9; CDR3 DNA: TGTGCCAGCAGCGTAGTGCGGGAGGGAACCGGGGAGCTGTTTTTT; CDR3 protein: CASSVVREGTGELFF
clone size: many; D gene: TRBD1; J gene: TRBJ1-1; V gene: TRBV2; CDR3 DNA: TGTGCCAGCAGGGGAGACAGGGTGAACACTGAAGCTTTCTTT; CDR3 protein: CASRGDRVNTEAFF
clone size: many; D gene: -; J gene: TRBJ1-1; V gene: TRBV2; CDR3 DNA: TGTGCCAGCAGTATCCCCTACGGGAACACTGAAGCTTTCTTT; CDR3 protein: CASSIPYGNTEAFF
clone size: few; D gene: -; J gene: TRBJ2-5; V gene: TRBV7-9; CDR3 DNA: TGTGCCAGCAGCTCCGCACTCAAGCAGACCCAGTACTTC; CDR3 protein: CASSSALKQTQYF
clone size: -; D gene: -; J gene: TRBJ2-7; V gene: TRBV5-1; CDR3 DNA: TGCGCCAGTTCTGGGCAGGTCGGGTACGAGCAGTACTTC; CDR3 protein: CASSGQVGYEQYF
clone size: -; D gene: -; J gene: TRBJ2-1; V gene: TRBV7-9; CDR3 DNA: TGTGCCAGCAGCTTTAGGGTCGGTACCGAGCAGCTCTTC; CDR3 protein: CASSFRVGTEQLF
clone size: many; D gene: -; J gene: TRBJ1-2; V gene: TRBV6-1; CDR3 DNA: TGTGCCAGCAACCCAAGAAGGGAGGGGATCTATGGCTACACCTTC; CDR3 protein: CASNPRREGIYGYTF
clone size: -; D gene: TRBD1; J gene: TRBJ2-7; V gene: TRBV20-1; CDR3 DNA: TGCAGTGCTCCCGGGACAGGGGACAACGAGCAGTACTTC; CDR3 protein: CSAPGTGDNEQYF
clone size: -; D gene: -; J gene: TRBJ2-7; V gene: TRBV6-9; CDR3 DNA: TGTGCCAGCAGTTACTCCCGTTACGAGCAGTACTTC; CDR3 protein: CASSYSRYEQYF
clone size: many; D gene: -; J gene: TRBJ2-5; V gene: TRBV6-5; CDR3 DNA: TGTGCCAGCAGTTCGGGCCTAGCTGTGGAAGAGACCCAGTACTTC; CDR3 protein: CASSSGLAVEETQYF
clone size: many; D gene: -; J gene: TRBJ1-1; V gene: TRBV28; CDR3 DNA: TGTGCCAGCAGTGCAAGGGGAGCTTTCTTT; CDR3 protein: CASSARGAFF
clone size: many; D gene: -; J gene: TRBJ2-7; V gene: TRBV7-2; CDR3 DNA: TGTGCCAGCAGCCCCCGACTAAGCCTCTCCTACGAGCAGTACTTC; CDR3 protein: CASSPRLSLSYEQYF
clone size: few; D gene: -; J gene: TRBJ2-7; V gene: TRBV28; CDR3 DNA: TGTGCCAGCAGTTTATCGAGTTGGGGAGGCGCGGCGACAGGCCTGGACGAGCAGTACTTC; CDR3 protein: CASSLSSWGGAATGLDEQYF
clone size: -; D gene: TRBD1; J gene: TRBJ1-1; V gene: TRBV19; CDR3 DNA: TGTGCCAGTACTGAACTGGCAGGGGGTTTAGAAGCTTTCTTT; CDR3 protein: CASTELAGGLEAFF
clone size: -; D gene: TRBD1; J gene: TRBJ2-2; V gene: TRBV5-5; CDR3 DNA: TGTGCCAGCAGCTCCCCACAGGGGAGGGAGCTGTTTTTT; CDR3 protein: CASSSPQGRELFF
clone size: few; D gene: -; J gene: TRBJ1-2; V gene: TRBV6-2/TRBV6-3; CDR3 DNA: TGTGCCAGCACCACAGGGCCTAGAAACTATGGCTACACCTTC; CDR3 protein: CASTTGPRNYGYTF
clone size: -; D gene: -; J gene: TRBJ1-2; V gene: TRBV4-2; CDR3 DNA: TGTGCCAGCAGCCAATGGGCGGGGGCCTCTAACTATGGCTACACCTTC; CDR3 protein: CASSQWAGASNYGYTF
clone size: -; D gene: TRBD1; J gene: TRBJ2-7; V gene: TRBV30; CDR3 DNA: TGTGCCGGGGACAGTGATAACTACGAGCAGTACTTC; CDR3 protein: CAGDSDNYEQYF
clone size: few; D gene: -; J gene: TRBJ2-3; V gene: TRBV2; CDR3 DNA: TGTGCCAGGAACAAGGACCTAGCGACAGATACGCAGTATTTT; CDR3 protein: CARNKDLATDTQYF
clone size: few; D gene: -; J gene: TRBJ1-6; V gene: TRBV20-1; CDR3 DNA: TGCAGTGCTAGTGAAATCGTTACGGGTCCTCAGTTTTATAATTCACCCCTCCACTTT; CDR3 protein: CSASEIVTGPQFYNSPLHF
clone size: -; D gene: TRBD2; J gene: TRBJ2-5; V gene: TRBV7-8; CDR3 DNA: TGTGCCAGCAGCTCTGGGACTAGCGGGAGTGGAGAGACCCAGTACTTC; CDR3 protein: CASSSGTSGSGETQYF
clone size: many; D gene: -; J gene: TRBJ2-7; V gene: TRBV2; CDR3 DNA: TGTGCCAGCACAACCGGGACGGATTCCTACGAGCAGTACTTC; CDR3 protein: CASTTGTDSYEQYF
clone size: -; D gene: -; J gene: TRBJ2-2; V gene: TRBV29-1; CDR3 DNA: TGCAGCGTTTCCAAAAGACCCTGGAACACCGGGGAGCTGTTTTTT; CDR3 protein: CSVSKRPWNTGELFF
clone size: once; D gene: TRBD1; J gene: TRBJ2-1; V gene: TRBV5-1; CDR3 DNA: TGCGCCAGCAGACACGGACAGGGGGTGTGCTCCTACAATGAGCAGTTCTTC; CDR3 protein: CASRHGQGVCSYNEQFF
clone size: -; D gene: -; J gene: TRBJ1-3; V gene: TRBV7-2; CDR3 DNA: TGTGCCAGCAGCTTGTCAGGGCACTTTCGAAACACCATATATTTT; CDR3 protein: CASSLSGHFRNTIYF
clone size: few; D gene: -; J gene: TRBJ1-3; V gene: TRBV27; CDR3 DNA: TGTGCCAGCAGTTTTTCCGCTGGAAACACCATATATTTT; CDR3 protein: CASSFSAGNTIYF
clone size: -; D gene: -; J gene: TRBJ2-2; V gene: TRBV3-1; CDR3 DNA: TGTGCCAGCAGCCAAGCCAGGGGGGCCACCGGGGAGCTGTTTTTT; CDR3 protein: CASSQARGATGELFF
clone size: -; D gene: TRBD2; J gene: TRBJ2-7; V gene: TRBV9; CDR3 DNA: TGTGCCAGCAGCGGGGGGACTAGCGGGTATGGTGAGCAGTACTTC; CDR3 protein: CASSGGTSGYGEQYF
clone size: -; D gene: TRBD1; J gene: TRBJ2-7; V gene: TRBV5-1; CDR3 DNA: TGCGCCAGCAGCTTGGCAACGGGACAGAACCTCTACGAGCAGTACTTC; CDR3 protein: CASSLATGQNLYEQYF
clone size: -; D gene: -; J gene: TRBJ1-4; V gene: TRBV5-4; CDR3 DNA: TGTGCCAGCAGCAGACGGACAGCCTTCCCCAATGAAAAACTGTTTTTT; CDR3 protein: CASSRRTAFPNEKLFF